These 30 T cell receptor beta chains share one sample of origin, sequenced in a study of beta chain features in type 1 diabetes. The study, taken as a whole, reports: For Type 1 diabetes patients, all four CD4+ subsets carried TCRB CDR3s that were moderately but significantly shorter.

Antigens for these TCRs are unknown. Reverse transcription of all isolated RNA meant that expressed TCRB transcripts were sequenced. The protocol was immunoSEQ multiplex PCR, while the TCRdb copy is restricted to in-frame clones and leaves out a portion. The table records about 160,000 clones, approximately 10% of them present only once. The sample consisted of central memory CD4+ T cells from blood. The receptors stem from a man younger than 40 with type 1 diabetes.

The J gene is TRBJ2-1, the V gene TRBV4-3, with TRBD1 matching over 9 bases. This CDR3 contains 15 residues. Looked up from germline, CDR1 is LGHNA and CDR2 is YSLEER. Trimming at V came to 4 bases and at J to 8 bases, leaving 9 bases not matched to a gene. The CDR3 DNA is TGCGCCAGCAGCCCCCGACAGGGGGGAATTGATGAGCAGTTCTTC. This translates into CASSPRQGGIDEQFF.

In its sample, this clone was seen a few times. The V and J genes are TRBV21-1 and TRBJ1-1. TRBV21-1 is classified as a pseudogene. The CDR3 has 14 residues. The CDR3 loop reads CASSKLAGDTEAFF. CDR3 nucleotide sequence: TGTGCCAGCAGCAAATTAGCGGGGGACACTGAAGCTTTCTTT.

V is TRBV5-1 and J is TRBJ2-1; D is perhaps TRBD1 (6 bases). This CDR3 is 16 amino acids long. The germline CDR1 and CDR2 sequences are SGHRS and YFSETQ. Trimming took off 0 bases at V and 1 base at J, with 11 bases between the two ends. The CDR3: CASSLEVTGSYNEQFF. CDR3 DNA sequence: TGCGCCAGCAGCTTGGAGGTGACAGGTTCCTACAATGAGCAGTTCTTC.

In this sample, this clone turned up a few times. V is TRBV6-5 and J is TRBJ1-5; D is unresolved. The CDR3 sequence is 13 residues long. Deletions cut 4 bases from V and 7 bases from J, with 11 bases between. CDR1 MNHEY and CDR2 SVGAGI come from the germline V gene. CDR3: CASSSLQQQPQHF. CDR3 nucleotide sequence: TGTGCCAGCAGTTCCCTCCAACAGCAGCCCCAGCATTTT.

The genes are TRBV5-1 and TRBJ2-7, with TRBD2 identical over 13 bases. Unmatched junction bases numbered 9, after V lost 4 bases and J lost 5 bases. CDR1 is SGHRS, CDR2 YFSETQ, per germline. This CDR3 is built from 16 residues. The CDR3 nucleotides are TGCGCCAGCAGCAGAGGACTAGCGGGAGAGGTCGACGAGCAGTACTTC. It is translated as CASSRGLAGEVDEQYF.

This clone was observed a handful of times. This rearrangement joins TRBV5-1 to TRBJ2-7; 11 bases map to TRBD1. The V segment lost 0 bases and the J segment 3 bases; nucleotides outside the gene matches: 2. The CDR3 spans 15 residues. CDR1 and CDR2 from the germline V gene are SGHRS and YFSETQ. The CDR3 DNA sequence: TGCGCCAGCAGCTTGGTGGGGACAGGGGGCTACGAGCAGTACTTC. This encodes CASSLVGTGGYEQYF.

This clone was seen more than once but under ten times. The gene calls are TRBV30 and TRBJ2-2; the match to TRBD2 covers 13 bases. V was clipped by 3 bases and J by 6 bases; unmatched bases: 7. Germline V gene sequence: CDR1 GTSNPN, CDR2 SVGIG (reference sequence). The CDR3 covers 16 residues. The CDR3 loop is CAWRGLAGVGAGELFF. In nucleotides, the CDR3 is TGTGCCTGGAGAGGACTAGCGGGAGTAGGTGCCGGGGAGCTGTTTTTT.

The chain combines TRBV7-2 with TRBJ2-7, with TRBD2 matching over 10 bases. The CDR3 contains 15 residues. J was trimmed by 0 bases and V by 5 bases; bases with no gene match: 4. Germline assignment: CDR1 SGHTA and CDR2 FQGNSA. The CDR3 DNA follows: TGTGCCAGCAGCCTCAGGACTAGCGGCTCCTACGAGCAGTACTTC. Translation: CASSLRTSGSYEQYF.

This clone has only a few counts. The chain joins TRBV28 to TRBJ1-2; 9 bases agree with TRBD1. Germline CDR1 is MDHEN and CDR2 is SYDVKM. V shed 4 bases, J shed 8 bases, and the junction held 11 bases outside the gene matches. The CDR3 extends over 15 amino acids. The CDR3, as DNA: TGTGCCAGCAGTTCACGGACAGGGGCGGCTGGAGGCTACACCTTC. Amino acids: CASSSRTGAAGGYTF.

The CDR3 protein is CASSSMTVGGEKLFF. CDR3 DNA: TGTGCCAGCAGTTCCATGACCGTGGGGGGGGAAAAACTGTTTTTT. The chain has TRBV28 and TRBJ1-4; TRBD1 is a possible D gene (5 bases). CDR1 and CDR2 (germline): MDHEN, SYDVKM. Deletions cut 4 bases from V and 8 bases from J, with 17 bases between. The CDR3 has 15 residues.

CDR3 residues: CATSSPGGATNEKLFF. DNA for the CDR3: TGTGCCACCAGCAGTCCAGGAGGGGCGACTAATGAAAAACTGTTTTTT. This chain uses TRBV15 with TRBJ1-4; D may be TRBD1 (5 bases). The V end was cut by 3 bases, the J end by 2 bases, with 13 bases between. Germline V gene sequence: CDR1 LNHNV, CDR2 YYDKDF (reference sequence). The length of the CDR3 is 16 residues.

The rearrangement links TRBV30 to TRBJ2-3; possible D gene TRBD1, 5 bases. The CDR3 consists of 15 residues. V gave up 0 bases and J gave up 6 bases, with 16 bases separating them. Germline V gives CDR1 GTSNPN, CDR2 SVGIG (reference sequence). The CDR3 here is CAWSVGSDAGDTQYF. The CDR3 nucleotides read TGTGCCTGGAGTGTAGGCAGCGATGCAGGGGATACGCAGTATTTT. Complete variable domain (other parts from reference TRBV30 and TRBJ2-3): SQTIHQWPATLVQPVGSPLSLECTVEGTSNPNLYWYRQAAGRGLQLLFYSVGIGQISSEVPQNLSASRPQDRQFILSSKKLLLSDSGFYLCAWSVGSDAGDTQYFGPGTRLTVL.

This clone was observed a handful of times. J is TRBJ1-2 and V is TRBV7-9; 8 positions agree with TRBD1. V trimming: 5 bases; J trimming: 7 bases; junction bases outside the gene matches: 3. The CDR3 sequence is 12 residues long. Per germline, CDR1 SEHNR and CDR2 FQNEAQ (reference sequence). CDR3 nucleotide sequence: TGTGCCAGCAGCACGGACAGGGTTGGCTACACCTTC. This sequence encodes CASSTDRVGYTF.

This clone was seen a few times. The chain combines TRBV11-2 with TRBJ2-1; 7 nucleotides agree with TRBD1. The V gene's germline CDR1 is SGHAT and CDR2 FQNNGV. There are 15 residues in the CDR3. The ends lost 4 bases at V and 2 bases at J; junction bases unmatched: 5. CDR3 amino acids: CASSSIRGPYNEQFF. DNA for the CDR3: TGTGCCAGCAGCTCGATAAGGGGGCCCTACAATGAGCAGTTCTTC.

This sequence joins TRBV15 and TRBJ2-7; TRBD2 matches at 7 bases. The CDR3 is 16 residues long. After removal of 0 bases from V and 3 bases from J, the junction contained 8 bases not matched to a gene. The germline V gene encodes CDR1 LNHNV and CDR2 YYDKDF (reference sequence). CDR3 nucleotide sequence: TGTGCCACCAGCAGAGATCGCGGGACGGGGGGCTACGAGCAGTACTTC. Translating it yields CATSRDRGTGGYEQYF. Full variable domain (missing parts from reference TRBV15 and TRBJ2-7): DAMVIQNPRYQVTQFGKPVTLSCSQTLNHNVMYWYQQKSSQAPKLLFHYYDKDFNNEADTPDNFQSRRPNTSFCFLDIRSPGLGDTAMYLCATSRDRGTGGYEQYFGPGTRLTVT.

This chain connects TRBV19 to TRBJ2-5; TRBD2 aligns across 9 bases. The CDR3 is 17 residues long. Germline V gene lookup returns CDR1 LNHDA and CDR2 SQIVND (reference sequence). Germline trimming cut 10 bases from V and 0 bases from J; bases unmatched to any gene: 15. CDR3 bases: TGTGCCACCGAAGTCGGGTCGGCTAGCGGGGACCAAGAGACCCAGTACTTC. Its translation is CATEVGSASGDQETQYF. The whole variable domain, filled in from reference TRBV19 and TRBJ2-5, reads DGGITQSPKYLFRKEGQNVTLSCEQNLNHDAMYWYRQDPGQGLRLIYYSQIVNDFQKGDIAEGYSVSREKKESFPLTVTSAQKNPTAFYLCATEVGSASGDQETQYFGPGTRLLVL.

This clone has just a few counts. The chain combines TRBV9 with TRBJ2-1, with 8 nucleotides matching TRBD2. With 1 base clipped from V and 9 bases from J, the junction kept 9 bases outside the gene matches. The CDR3 is 15 amino acids. Germline CDR1 is SGDLS and CDR2 is YYNGEE. The CDR3 nucleotides are TGTGCCAGCAGCGTAACGGCCGGGGGGGGGAGTGAGCAGTTCTTC. Translated: CASSVTAGGGSEQFF.

The sample holds a few counts of this clone. This sample also contains other DNA sequences that code for the same CDR3. The chain couples TRBV5-1 to TRBJ2-5, with a possible D match to TRBD1 (6 bases). From germline, CDR1 is SGHRS and CDR2 YFSETQ. The CDR3 length is 13 residues. The V end was cut by 2 bases, the J end by 5 bases, with 10 bases between. CDR3: CASSFAGEETQYF. The DNA for the CDR3 is TGCGCCAGCAGCTTTGCAGGGGAGGAGACCCAGTACTTC. The entire variable domain, with the rest obtained from reference TRBV5-1 and TRBJ2-5, is as follows: KAGVTQTPRYLIKTRGQQVTLSCSPISGHRSVSWYQQTPGQGLQFLFEYFSETQRNKGNFPGRFSGRQFSNSRSEMNVSTLELGDSALYLCASSFAGEETQYFGPGTRLLVL.

The chain employs TRBV6-1 and TRBJ1-1, with D perhaps matching TRBD1 (5 bases). The CDR3 is 14 residues long. Germline CDR1 is MNHNS and CDR2 is SASEGT. V was trimmed by 5 bases and J by 5 bases, leaving 15 bases between them. CDR3 sequence (DNA): TGTGCCAGCAGTTTCACCCAGGGTTTGACTGAAGCTTTCTTT. As protein: CASSFTQGLTEAFF.

The chain couples TRBV7-2 to TRBJ2-1; TRBD2 matches 8 bases. V shed 5 bases and J 2 bases; nucleotides not matched to a gene: 2. CDR1 SGHTA and CDR2 FQGNSA come from the germline V gene. This CDR3 spans 14 amino acids. CDR3 bases: TGTGCCAGCAGCCCGGGACTAGCCTACAATGAGCAGTTCTTC. The encoded protein is CASSPGLAYNEQFF.

V gene TRBV7-3 combines with J gene TRBJ1-3; possible D gene TRBD1, 6 bases. The V gene's germline CDR1 is SGHTA and CDR2 FQGTGA. The CDR3 has 15 amino acids. The V end lost 4 bases, the J end lost 1 base, and 11 bases lay between the germline ends. The CDR3, as DNA: TGTGCCAGCAGCTCTGAAGGGGGATCTGGAAACACCATATATTTT. This translates into CASSSEGGSGNTIYF.

For this clone: This CDR3 is also generated by other DNA sequences in the sample. The rearrangement joins TRBV7-3 to TRBJ2-2, with D unresolved. CDR1 SGHTA and CDR2 FQGTGA come from the germline V gene. The CDR3 contains 14 residues. V was shortened by 4 bases and J by 4 bases, with 10 bases between the two germline ends. CDR3 bases: TGTGCCAGCAGCTCCCTCAGTGGCACCGGGGAGCTGTTTTTT. This sequence encodes CASSSLSGTGELFF.

This clone was seen only a few times. CDR3 bases: TGTGCCAGCAGGCCGGGACTGGCGATAACCGGGGAGCTGTTTTTT. Encoded protein: CASRPGLAITGELFF. The chain couples TRBV7-2 to TRBJ2-2, with D perhaps TRBD2 (6 bases). The CDR3 extends over 15 amino acids. CDR1 is SGHTA and CDR2 is FQGNSA in the germline V gene. Trimming cost V 6 bases and J 5 bases, with 16 bases left between them.

This clone was seen only a few times. This chain links TRBV7-3 with TRBJ2-2; 10 nucleotides agree with TRBD1. Germline lookup yields CDR1 SGHTA and CDR2 FQGTGA. The CDR3 covers 17 residues. J gave up 1 base and V 3 bases, and 5 bases lay outside the gene matches. Written as DNA, the CDR3 is TGTGCCAGCAGCTTGGACTGGGACAGGGGGAACACCGGGGAGCTGTTTTTT. Translation: CASSLDWDRGNTGELFF.

The chain is built from TRBV5-4 and TRBJ1-2; a weak D match, TRBD1 (6 bases). CDR3 length: 16 amino acids. Trimming left V 4 bases short and J 4 bases short, with 20 bases between. Germline V gene sequence: CDR1 SGHNT, CDR2 YYREEE (reference sequence). The CDR3 nucleotides are TGTGCCAGCAGCAGCCCTCATTATGGGGGCTTCTATGGCTACACCTTC. The encoded protein is CASSSPHYGGFYGYTF.

The chain has TRBV5-1 and TRBJ2-2; TRBD1 agrees at 8 bases. Trimming cost V 2 bases and J 3 bases; bases outside gene matches: 6. CDR3 length equals 16 residues. In germline, CDR1 is SGHRS, CDR2 YFSETQ. The CDR3 sequence is CASSFPTGVDTGELFF. The CDR3, as DNA: TGCGCCAGCAGCTTTCCGACAGGGGTAGACACCGGGGAGCTGTTTTTT.

The chain carries TRBV7-9 and TRBJ2-7; a weak D match, TRBD1 (5 bases). Germline V gives CDR1 SEHNR, CDR2 FQNEAQ (reference sequence). CDR3 length: 17 amino acids. V lost 6 bases and J lost 1, with 22 bases in between. DNA of the CDR3: TGTGCCAGCAGTCCCTTGGGGATGGGGCTAGGGTCCTACGAGCAGTACTTC. It translates to CASSPLGMGLGSYEQYF.

This clone has a handful of counts. The CDR3 nucleotides read TGTGCCAGCAGCTTCCAAGCGGTGAACACTGAAGCTTTCTTT. Encoded protein: CASSFQAVNTEAFF. This chain links TRBV7-2 with TRBJ1-1; D ambiguous. CDR1 is SGHTA and CDR2 is FQGNSA in the germline V gene. The V and J ends lost 3 bases and 0 bases respectively, with 8 bases between them. The CDR3 runs to 14 residues. Complete variable domain (other parts from reference TRBV7-2 and TRBJ1-1): GAGVSQSPSNKVTEKGKDVELRCDPISGHTALYWYRQSLGQGLEFLIYFQGNSAPDKSGLPSDRFSAERTGGSVSTLTIQRTQQEDSAVYLCASSFQAVNTEAFFGQGTRLTVV.

This rearrangement joins TRBV28 to TRBJ1-1; no definite D call. V lost 6 bases and J lost 2, with 4 bases in between. The CDR3 length is 11 residues. Germline CDR1 and CDR2: MDHEN and SYDVKM. CDR3 region: CASSINTEAFF. In DNA, the CDR3 is TGTGCCAGCAGCATCAACACTGAAGCTTTCTTT.

The rearrangement links TRBV28 to TRBJ2-5; the match to TRBD2 covers 8 bases. The CDR3 contains 15 residues. CDR1 MDHEN and CDR2 SYDVKM come from the germline V gene. V lost 7 bases, J lost 3 bases, and 10 bases stayed unmatched. CDR3 region: CASIHPRGGEETQYF. The DNA for the CDR3 is TGTGCCAGCATCCACCCCCGGGGGGGCGAAGAGACCCAGTACTTC.